Listed below are T cell receptor beta chains from one sample, sequenced in a study of blood T cells in healthy people across ages. TCRdb reprocessed the 5' RACE reads with MiXCR, giving one entry per CDR3 protein. The profile shows more than 1,000,000 distinct CDR3 sequences, under 30% of them singletons. The same sample was also used in a study of T cells of mothers and their children.

Sequenced input: blood. The receptors originated from a girl aged 2 to 9 in good health. The CDR3 runs from the conserved cysteine through the conserved F or W. A D gene is named only where the DNA matches it firmly. For some rows the clone size is stated as once, few or many, or as a class when expanded; others skip it.

>.|TRBV24-1|TRBJ1-2|few
TGTGCCACCAGTTCGGTGGACAGCCCGGTCGAGTATGGCTACACCTTC
CATSSVDSPVEYGYTF
>.|TRBV20-1|TRBJ1-2|.
TGCAGTGCTAGAGATCTTTTGGGCAGTAGGGCGCCCTATGGCTACACCTTC
CSARDLLGSRAPYGYTF
>TRBD1|TRBV6-6|TRBJ2-1|few
TGTGCCAGCAGTTACGGTGGACAGGTATACAATGAGCAGTTCTTC
CASSYGGQVYNEQFF
>.|TRBV7-8|TRBJ1-5|.
TGTGCCAGCAGCTTAGAAAGGGTCCTTAGCAATCAGCCCCAGCATTTT
CASSLERVLSNQPQHF
>.|TRBV28|TRBJ1-6|few
TGTGCCAGCAGTCCTCGACAGCCTACAACTGGGTCACCCCTCCACTTT
CASSPRQPTTGSPLHF
>TRBD1|TRBV15|TRBJ1-2|few
TGTGCCACCATAGGACAGGGGGCGATTGGCTACACCTTC
CATIGQGAIGYTF
>.|TRBV2|TRBJ2-1|.
TGTGCCGCTGGGGGGATTGTGCAGTTCTTC
CAAGGIVQFF
>.|TRBV5-5|TRBJ1-4|few
TGTGCCAGCAGCCCGGGGACCGACGACTGGCGGAAACTGTTTTTT
CASSPGTDDWRKLFF
>TRBD2|TRBV6-5|TRBJ2-5|few
TGTGCCAGCAGAAGACTAGCCCTGATCGTAGAGACCCAGTACTTC
CASRRLALIVETQYF
>.|TRBV9|TRBJ1-1|few
TGTGCCAGCAGCGCTGGGTCTTTTGGGGACACTGAAGCTTTCTTT
CASSAGSFGDTEAFF
>.|TRBV5-6|TRBJ1-6|few
TGTGCCAGCAGCTCAGGGGTCGGACCCCTCCACTTT
CASSSGVGPLHF
>TRBD1|TRBV28|TRBJ1-2|few
TGTGCCAGCAGTAAACAGGGGCTATATGGCTACACCTTC
CASSKQGLYGYTF
>.|TRBV24-1|TRBJ1-1|few
TGTGCCACCAGAGGGAGGAGGAACACTGAAGCTTTCTTT
CATRGRRNTEAFF
>.|TRBV13|TRBJ2-3|few
TGTGCCAGCAGCCCAAGAGGAGGGGACGACACAGATACGCAGTATTTT
CASSPRGGDDTDTQYF
>.|TRBV7-9|TRBJ1-1|few
TGTGCCAGGGAGCAGGTAATGAACACTGAAGCTTTCTTT
CAREQVMNTEAFF
>.|TRBV4-1|TRBJ1-4|few
TGCGCCAGCAGCCAAGGGTGGACTACTAATGAAAAACTGTTTTTT
CASSQGWTTNEKLFF
>.|TRBV5-4|TRBJ2-7|.
TGTGCCAGCAGCTTGGTGGGCAGATCCTTCTACGAGCAGTACTTC
CASSLVGRSFYEQYF
>TRBD1|TRBV6-5|TRBJ1-2|few
TGTGCCAGCAGTAACACAGGGGGCGCGGGCTATGGCTACACCTTC
CASSNTGGAGYGYTF
>.|TRBV4-3|TRBJ1-2|.
TGCGCCAGCAGCCAAGACCCAGGGGCGCCTAACTATGGCTACACCTTC
CASSQDPGAPNYGYTF
>.|TRBV5-1|TRBJ2-5|.
TGCGCCAGCAGACTGGTGGGAGAGACCCAGTACTTC
CASRLVGETQYF
>TRBD1|TRBV20-1|TRBJ1-2|.
TGCAGTGCAATCGGACAGGGTCTTAGCTATGGCTACACCTTC
CSAIGQGLSYGYTF
>.|TRBV20-1|TRBJ1-6|.
TGCAGTGCCAGAGGGTGGAGGAATGATTCACCCCTCCACTTT
CSARGWRNDSPLHF
>.|TRBV29-1|TRBJ1-3|once
TGCAGCGGAACCGACCCCTACTCTGGAAACACCATATATTTT
CSGTDPYSGNTIYF
>.|TRBV7-3|TRBJ2-1|.
TGTGCCAGCAGCTCCCATGCGGGGGCGCTCAACAATGAGCAGTTCTTC
CASSSHAGALNNEQFF
>TRBD1|TRBV6-1|TRBJ2-1|few
TGTGCCTGCCTGTTGGGACAGACGTACAATGAGCAGTTCTTC
CACLLGQTYNEQFF
>TRBD1|TRBV7-9|TRBJ2-5|.
TGTGCCAGCCCTTCCGGGACAGGGGACGAACGGGAGACCCAGTACTTC
CASPSGTGDERETQYF
>.|TRBV11-2|TRBJ1-1|.
TGTGCCAGCAGCTCCTGGACAGTTGAAGCTTTCTTT
CASSSWTVEAFF
>TRBD2|TRBV7-8|TRBJ2-7|.
TGTGCCAGCAGCTCGGCACTAGCGGGAGAAGAGCAGTACTTC
CASSSALAGEEQYF
>.|TRBV11-3|TRBJ1-1|many
TGTGCCAGCAGCTTAGTCCTAGACACTGAAGCTTTCTTT
CASSLVLDTEAFF
>.|TRBV6-5|TRBJ2-2|.
TGTGCCGGCAAACAGGGTGGGGACACCGGGGAGCTGTTTTTT
CAGKQGGDTGELFF
>.|TRBV20-1|TRBJ2-7|few
TGCAGTGCCCCCTTTGAACTCACCTACGAGCAGTACTTC
CSAPFELTYEQYF
>TRBD1|TRBV28|TRBJ2-5|many
TGTGCCAGCAGTTTGAGACAGGGTGTAGAGACCCAGTACTTC
CASSLRQGVETQYF
>.|TRBV6-2/TRBV6-3|TRBJ1-5|few
TGTGCCAGCAGATTGTCGCAGGGAGGTAATCAGCCCCAGCATTTT
CASRLSQGGNQPQHF
>.|TRBV27|TRBJ1-6|.
TGTGCCAGCAGTTTGGGGGACGGCTCCTATAATTCACCCCTCCACTTT
CASSLGDGSYNSPLHF
>TRBD1|TRBV3-1|TRBJ1-5|.
TGTGCCAGATACTCCGGGACAGGGAGAGATCAGCCCCAGCATTTT
CARYSGTGRDQPQHF
>TRBD1|TRBV15|TRBJ2-4|.
TGTGCCACCAGCAGAGCGACGACAGGGGCGGGAAACATTCAGTACTTC
CATSRATTGAGNIQYF
>.|TRBV14|TRBJ1-2|few
TGTGCCAGCAGCCATGGGGGCTATGGCTACACCTTC
CASSHGGYGYTF
>.|TRBV2|TRBJ2-5|few
TGTGCCAGCAGAAGGGTTTCCGAAGAGACCCAGTACTTC
CASRRVSEETQYF
>TRBD1|TRBV11-2|TRBJ1-3|few
TGTGCCAGCAGCTTACAGCACAGGGGGCGCCCTGGAAACACCATATATTTT
CASSLQHRGRPGNTIYF
>.|TRBV7-8|TRBJ2-5|.
TGTGCCAGCAGCTTAAATTTCGGGGGGCGAGAGACCCAGTACTTC
CASSLNFGGRETQYF
>TRBD1|TRBV11-2|TRBJ2-1|few
TGTGCCAGCAGCTTATTCAGGGGTGGGACAGGCGAGCAGTTCTTC
CASSLFRGGTGEQFF